Listed below are T cell receptor beta chains from one sample, sequenced in a study of cytomegalovirus exposure and HLA in healthy donors. The data were produced by immunoSEQ multiplex PCR, yet TCRdb's version contains in-frame clones alone and is incomplete. The sample yields fewer than 200,000 clones, approximately 73% seen once. The sample taken for sequencing was PBMCs. Receptor source: a woman younger than 35 in good health and CMV-seropositive. CDR3s include the opening cysteine and the closing phenylalanine or tryptophan. The order of the fields is CDR3 protein, CDR3 length, V gene, J gene.

CDR3 protein: CASSEDSGGADEQFF
CDR3 length: 15
V gene: TRBV2
J gene: TRBJ2-1

CDR3 protein: CASSPIAGGGTQYF
CDR3 length: 14
V gene: TRBV7-3
J gene: TRBJ2-3

CDR3 protein: CATSGRQNTEAFF
CDR3 length: 13
V gene: TRBV28
J gene: TRBJ1-1

CDR3 protein: CASGLTSGGAYEQYF
CDR3 length: 15
V gene: TRBV4-2
J gene: TRBJ2-7

CDR3 protein: CASTQEGAGNQPQHF
CDR3 length: 15
V gene: TRBV6-1
J gene: TRBJ1-5

CDR3 protein: CASSSIGTGGNIQYF
CDR3 length: 15
V gene: TRBV5-1
J gene: TRBJ2-4

CDR3 protein: CASSPSAGAPSWEQFF
CDR3 length: 16
V gene: TRBV4-3
J gene: TRBJ2-1

CDR3 protein: CTSSQDGASGNEQFF
CDR3 length: 15
V gene: TRBV1
J gene: TRBJ2-1

CDR3 protein: CASRRQGSGELFF
CDR3 length: 13
V gene: TRBV11-3
J gene: TRBJ2-2

CDR3 protein: CAISESVTGTEAFF
CDR3 length: 14
V gene: TRBV10-3
J gene: TRBJ1-1

CDR3 protein: CASSVSGGETQYF
CDR3 length: 13
V gene: TRBV2
J gene: TRBJ2-5

CDR3 protein: CASSQEVAGGEQFF
CDR3 length: 14
V gene: TRBV5-1
J gene: TRBJ2-1

CDR3 protein: CASRSGADEKLFF
CDR3 length: 13
V gene: TRBV28
J gene: TRBJ1-4

CDR3 protein: CASASGTISTDTQYF
CDR3 length: 15
V gene: TRBV7-3
J gene: TRBJ2-3

CDR3 protein: CASSQTGDLQPQHF
CDR3 length: 14
V gene: TRBV19
J gene: TRBJ1-5

CDR3 protein: CASSQIPRQRMNTEAFF
CDR3 length: 17
V gene: TRBV4-1
J gene: TRBJ1-1

CDR3 protein: CASSAGQFNSPLHF
CDR3 length: 14
V gene: TRBV5-6
J gene: TRBJ1-6

CDR3 protein: CASSLWAPGTYEQYF
CDR3 length: 15
V gene: TRBV5-4
J gene: TRBJ2-7

CDR3 protein: CASSPTRGRSYNEQFF
CDR3 length: 16
V gene: TRBV11-1
J gene: TRBJ2-1

CDR3 protein: CASSQTYYTGGAFTEAFF
CDR3 length: 18
V gene: TRBV7-9
J gene: TRBJ1-1

CDR3 protein: CASSVRAALNTDTQYF
CDR3 length: 16
V gene: TRBV9
J gene: TRBJ2-3

CDR3 protein: CASSQETDTVVKVYGYTF
CDR3 length: 18
V gene: TRBV14
J gene: TRBJ1-2

CDR3 protein: CASSVTSGGTGELFF
CDR3 length: 15
V gene: TRBV9
J gene: TRBJ2-2

CDR3 protein: CASSLDRGNTIYF
CDR3 length: 13
V gene: TRBV11-2
J gene: TRBJ1-3

CDR3 protein: CAWSGGGYEQYF
CDR3 length: 12
V gene: TRBV30
J gene: TRBJ2-7

CDR3 protein: CASSLVVSSGNTIYF
CDR3 length: 15
V gene: TRBV7-8
J gene: TRBJ1-3

CDR3 protein: CASSLDRAVEKLFF
CDR3 length: 14
V gene: TRBV7-2
J gene: TRBJ1-4

CDR3 protein: CASSEAGPNQPQHF
CDR3 length: 14
V gene: TRBV6-1
J gene: TRBJ1-5

CDR3 protein: CASSPDTGNYGYTF
CDR3 length: 14
V gene: TRBV7-2
J gene: TRBJ1-2